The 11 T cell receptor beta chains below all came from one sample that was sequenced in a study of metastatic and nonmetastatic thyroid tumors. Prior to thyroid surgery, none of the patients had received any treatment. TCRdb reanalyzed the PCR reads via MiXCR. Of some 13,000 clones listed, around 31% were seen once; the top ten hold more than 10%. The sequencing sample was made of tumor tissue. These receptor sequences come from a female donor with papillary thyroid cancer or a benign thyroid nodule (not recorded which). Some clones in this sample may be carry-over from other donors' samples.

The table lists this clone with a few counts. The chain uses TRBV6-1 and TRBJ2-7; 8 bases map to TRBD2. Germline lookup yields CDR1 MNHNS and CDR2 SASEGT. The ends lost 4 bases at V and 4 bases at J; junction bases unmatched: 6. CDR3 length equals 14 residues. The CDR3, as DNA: TGTGCCAGCAGTGGAGCGGGAGATGTTTACGAGCAGTACTTC. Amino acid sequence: CASSGAGDVYEQYF.

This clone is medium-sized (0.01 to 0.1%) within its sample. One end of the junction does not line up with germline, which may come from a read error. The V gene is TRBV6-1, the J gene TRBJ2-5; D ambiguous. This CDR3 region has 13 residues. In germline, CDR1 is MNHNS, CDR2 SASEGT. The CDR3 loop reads CASSEYPFENQYF. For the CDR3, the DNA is TGTGCCAGCAGTGAATATCCGTTTGAGAACCAGTACTTC.

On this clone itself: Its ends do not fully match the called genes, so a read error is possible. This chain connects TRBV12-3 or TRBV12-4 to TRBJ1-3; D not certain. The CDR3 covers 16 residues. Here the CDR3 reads CASSSDLQRSRNTIYF. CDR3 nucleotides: TGTGCCAGTAGTTCCGATCTACAGCGGTCGAGAAACACCATATATTTT.

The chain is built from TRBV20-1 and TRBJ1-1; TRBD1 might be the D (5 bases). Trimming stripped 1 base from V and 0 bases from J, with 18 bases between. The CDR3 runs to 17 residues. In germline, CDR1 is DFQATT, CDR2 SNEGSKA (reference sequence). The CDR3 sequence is CSARGTSGQGLNTEAFF. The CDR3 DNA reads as TGCAGTGCTAGAGGGACCTCGGGGCAGGGACTGAACACTGAAGCTTTCTTT.

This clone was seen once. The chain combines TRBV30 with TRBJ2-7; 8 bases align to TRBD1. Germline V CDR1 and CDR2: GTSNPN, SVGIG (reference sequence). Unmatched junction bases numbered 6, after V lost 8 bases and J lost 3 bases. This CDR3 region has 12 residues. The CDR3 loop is CASRTGYYEQYF. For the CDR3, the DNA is TGTGCCAGCCGGACAGGGTACTACGAGCAGTACTTC.

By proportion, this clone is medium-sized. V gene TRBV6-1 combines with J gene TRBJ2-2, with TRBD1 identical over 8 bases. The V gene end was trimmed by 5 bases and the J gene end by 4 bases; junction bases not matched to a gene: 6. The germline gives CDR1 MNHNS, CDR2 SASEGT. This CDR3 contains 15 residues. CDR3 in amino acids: CASSSPRGLTGELFF. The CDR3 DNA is TGTGCCAGCAGTTCCCCCAGGGGGCTCACCGGGGAGCTGTTTTTT.

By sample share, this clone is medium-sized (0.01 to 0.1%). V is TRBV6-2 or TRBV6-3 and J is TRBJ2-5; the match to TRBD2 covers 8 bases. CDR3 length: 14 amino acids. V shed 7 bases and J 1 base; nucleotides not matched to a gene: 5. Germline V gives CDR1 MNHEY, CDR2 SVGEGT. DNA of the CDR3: TGTGCCAGCATCCGAAGCGGGAGCCAAGAGACCCAGTACTTC. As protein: CASIRSGSQETQYF.

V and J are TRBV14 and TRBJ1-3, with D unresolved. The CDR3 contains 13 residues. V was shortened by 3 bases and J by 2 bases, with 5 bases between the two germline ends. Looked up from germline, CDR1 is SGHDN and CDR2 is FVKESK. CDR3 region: CASSQTPGNTIYF. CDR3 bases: TGTGCCAGCAGCCAGACCCCTGGAAACACCATATATTTT.

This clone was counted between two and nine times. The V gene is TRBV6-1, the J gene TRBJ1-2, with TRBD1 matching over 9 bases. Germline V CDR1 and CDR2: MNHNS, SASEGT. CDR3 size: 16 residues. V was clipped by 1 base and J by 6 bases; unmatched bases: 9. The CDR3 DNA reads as TGTGCCAGCAGTGAAGGAGAAGGATGGACAGGGGATGGCTACACCTTC. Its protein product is CASSEGEGWTGDGYTF.

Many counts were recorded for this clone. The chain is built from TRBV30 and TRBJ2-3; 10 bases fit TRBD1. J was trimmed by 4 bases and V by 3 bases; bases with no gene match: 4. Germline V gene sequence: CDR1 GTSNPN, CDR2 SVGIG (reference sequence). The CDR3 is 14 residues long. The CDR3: CAWRDRGQADTQYF. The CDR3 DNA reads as TGTGCCTGGAGAGACAGGGGGCAGGCAGATACGCAGTATTTT. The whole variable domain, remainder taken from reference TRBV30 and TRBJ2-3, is SQTIHQWPATLVQPVGSPLSLECTVEGTSNPNLYWYRQAAGRGLQLLFYSVGIGQISSEVPQNLSASRPQDRQFILSSKKLLLSDSGFYLCAWRDRGQADTQYFGPGTRLTVL.

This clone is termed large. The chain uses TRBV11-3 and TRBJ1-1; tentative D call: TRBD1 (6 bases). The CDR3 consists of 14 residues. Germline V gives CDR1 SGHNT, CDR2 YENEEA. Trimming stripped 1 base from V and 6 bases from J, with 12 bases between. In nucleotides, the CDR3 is TGTGCCAGCAGCTTAGCGGGGGGCGCGGCTGAAGCTTTCTTT. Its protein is CASSLAGGAAEAFF.